This TCR beta chain was recovered during a study of regulatory T cells in long-lasting Graves disease. In the study overall: The study enrolled newly diagnosed Graves' patients on antithyroid drugs under 3 months.

This sample's time point: newly diagnosed GD, antithyroid drugs for less than 3 months. Construction of the TCR library relied on RNA isolated from PBMCs. Both iRepertoire HTBI primers and Arm-PCR of CDR3 regions were used to build the TCR beta libraries. Each CDR3 protein is one row after TCRdb ran MiXCR on the multiplex PCR reads. The table lists 450,000 to 600,000 distinct CDR3 sequences, roughly 14% of them singletons. In this sample, this clonotype turned up a few times. The same specimen was also included in a second study, on T cells in Graves' hyperthyroidism and ophthalmopathy. This second study says: Diagnosis of hyperthyroidism was new in patients aged 18 to 65, and its duration was under 2 months. Uncontrolled infection, other autoimmune disease, pregnancy or lactation excluded patients. During a first-round RT-PCR of the TCR CDR3, the HTBI primer set was used.

The specimen was peripheral blood mononuclear cells (PBMCs), collected at new diagnosis, from a patient treated with antithyroid drugs. The TCR comes from a man aged 30 to 45 with Graves disease.

The CDR3 nucleotides read TGCAGTGCTATCGGACTAGCGGGGGCCTACAATGAGCAGTTCTTC. Amino acids: CSAIGLAGAYNEQFF. V usage is TRBV20-1 and J usage is TRBJ2-1; 13 bases line up with TRBD2. The CDR3 contains 15 residues. With V trimmed by 4 bases and J by 2 bases, 2 bases remained unmatched. Germline loops: CDR1 DFQATT, CDR2 SNEGSKA (reference sequence).